These T cell receptor beta chains were read from a single sample in a study of cytomegalovirus exposure and HLA in healthy donors. The repertoire was sequenced with immunoSEQ multiplex PCR; TCRdb's copy has only in-frame clones and lacks some. The data show under 150,000 clones, with approximately 77% seen just once and approximately 0.86% held by the top ten. Sample: PBMCs. Receptor source: a woman aged 55-69 years in good health and CMV-seronegative. The conserved cysteine and the conserved F or W are not part of the CDR3 here.

J gene | V gene | CDR3 protein
TRBJ2-2 | TRBV5-5 | ASSLARAGGQNTGELF
TRBJ2-7 | TRBV28 | ASSTGTEQY
TRBJ2-3 | TRBV28 | ASRMGGGTDTQY
TRBJ1-4 | TRBV28 | ASSLDQGIMNEKLF
TRBJ2-3 | TRBV6-1 | ASSESARGGPDTQY
TRBJ1-5 | TRBV28 | ASSLGAVGYQPQH
TRBJ1-2 | TRBV30 | AWSPMDRVGGYT
TRBJ1-1 | TRBV18 | ASSPWTGVGDTEAF
TRBJ2-7 | TRBV30 | AWSSGMLLYEQY
TRBJ2-5 | TRBV5-1 | ASSLAWGETQY
TRBJ1-1 | TRBV7-9 | ASSHPLTSGGVGTEAF
TRBJ2-7 | TRBV28 | ASRPGTGVALTGEQY
TRBJ2-2 | TRBV18 | ASSPLAGGSTGELF
TRBJ1-1 | TRBV27 | ASTKSLTGGINTEAF
TRBJ2-2 | TRBV19 | ASNSPGQADSTGELF
TRBJ2-7 | TRBV27 | ASSFRGGGQY
TRBJ2-7 | TRBV12-2 | ASRGSGTGDFYEQY
TRBJ1-5 | TRBV30 | AWSMATARSNQPQH
TRBJ2-3 | TRBV19 | ASRPTSGRGTDTQY
TRBJ2-5 | TRBV5-1 | ASSSQETQY
TRBJ1-5 | TRBV2 | ASSETISNQPQH
TRBJ2-1 | TRBV6-5 | ASGRNEQF
TRBJ2-3 | TRBV2 | ASSGRKPTGTDTQY
TRBJ1-5 | TRBV30 | AWSRAGQPQH
TRBJ2-6 | TRBV6-1 | ASRIGGSGANVPT
TRBJ2-5 | TRBV10-3 | AIKGGSETQY
TRBJ1-2 | TRBV5-1 | ASSPGQISSGYT
TRBJ1-6 | TRBV5-1 | ASSTGGGTGNSPLH
TRBJ2-7 | TRBV5-1 | ASSLAGIPEQY
TRBJ1-2 | TRBV5-8 | ASSKRVDYGYT
TRBJ2-1 | TRBV10-1 | ASSERIGRSSYNEQF
TRBJ2-2 | TRBV7-9 | ASSPDRNTGELF
TRBJ2-1 | TRBV6-1 | ASSGRLDNEQF
TRBJ2-5 | TRBV10-3 | AISESGGLAVQETQY
TRBJ1-2 | TRBV28 | ASSTGGDDGYT
TRBJ2-5 | TRBV2 | ASSEPSGSQETQY
TRBJ2-5 | TRBV10-3 | AIRANEGGVQY
TRBJ2-1 | TRBV28 | ASSFAPGLGFGEQF
TRBJ1-1 | TRBV6-6 | ASSQRTVVMNTEAF
TRBJ2-7 | TRBV7-8 | ASSLEDIRGSSYEQY
TRBJ2-5 | TRBV6-1 | AILPWPGKQETQY
TRBJ2-2 | TRBV5-1 | ATRRIAGTGELF
TRBJ1-1 | TRBV23-1 | ASSNGRGCTTEAF
TRBJ2-3 | TRBV15 | ATRSRLASTDTQY
TRBJ2-7 | TRBV5-4 | ASSLGGQGAYEQY
TRBJ1-3 | TRBV6-5 | ASSYAAGGYTIY
TRBJ2-5 | TRBV15 | ATSTDRRETQY